This TCR beta chain is drawn from a study of radiation and T cells in renal cell carcinoma. Measured with immunoSEQ multiplex PCR; TCRdb has only the in-frame clones, and not every one. The repertoire holds tens of thousands of clones, over 80% seen once, with about 25% in the top ten. Time point indicated: blood 4 weeks post-SBRT, at nephrectomy. Documented treatment: 15 Gy SBRT to primary tumor, nephrectomy 4 weeks later. Germline values: CDR1 SNHLY, CDR2 FYNNEI. V lost 6 bases, J lost 5 bases, and 17 bases lay in between. The length of the CDR3 is 14 residues. This chain connects TRBV2 to TRBJ2-7; possibly TRBD2 for D (6 bases). The starting material was blood, obtained from a patient whose treatment included radiotherapy and nephrectomy. The clonotype originates from a woman in her 70s with renal cell carcinoma. The CDR3 DNA sequence: TGTGCCAGCAGGTTCCGGGGGAGTAGCCACGAGCAGTACTTC. It encodes CASRFRGSSHEQYF. Full variable domain (outside the CDR3, taken from reference TRBV2 and TRBJ2-7): EPEVTQTPSHQVTQMGQEVILRCVPISNHLYFYWYRQILGQKVEFLVSFYNNEISEKSEIFDDQFSVERPDGSNFTLKIRSTKLEDSAMYFCASRFRGSSHEQYFGPGTRLTVT.